Presented here are 32 T cell receptor beta chains from one specimen sequenced in a study of blood T cell repertoires in COVID-19. TCRdb keeps only in-frame clones here, not all; method: immunoSEQ multiplex PCR. The table has about 280,000 clones, roughly 85% seen once. Sequencing was carried out using PBMCs or T cells enriched from blood (not recorded which). The origin of the receptors is a woman aged 50 to 65 who had recovered from COVID-19.

The chain recombines TRBV5-1 with TRBJ2-1; 7 nucleotides line up with TRBD2. V trimming: 0 bases; J trimming: 9 bases; junction bases outside the gene matches: 9. Germline V gene sequence: CDR1 SGHRS, CDR2 YFSETQ. This CDR3 comprises 15 residues. In DNA form, the CDR3 reads TGCGCCAGCAGCTTGGGGGAATGGCGGGAGTCTGAGCAGTTCTTC. Its translation: CASSLGEWRESEQFF.

The V call is TRBV7-9, the J call TRBJ1-4, with 9 nucleotides matching TRBD1. Trimming took 5 bases from V and 4 from J; bases not matched to a gene: 8. Germline values: CDR1 SEHNR, CDR2 FQNEAQ (reference sequence). The CDR3 is 16 residues long. The CDR3 coding sequence is TGTGCCAGCAGCACAGGCCGGGACAGGGTTAATGAAAAACTGTTTTTT. This translates into CASSTGRDRVNEKLFF. The full variable domain, completed using reference TRBV7-9 and TRBJ1-4, is DTGVSQNPRHKITKRGQNVTFRCDPISEHNRLYWYRQTLGQGPEFLTYFQNEAQLEKSRLLSDRFSAERPKGSFSTLEIQRTEQGDSAMYLCASSTGRDRVNEKLFFGSGTQLSVL.

This chain connects TRBV27 to TRBJ1-2; weak D call: TRBD1 (6 bases). CDR3 length: 15 amino acids. Trimming stripped 5 bases from V and 11 bases from J, with 24 bases between. Germline CDR1 is MNHEY and CDR2 is SMNVEV (reference sequence). In DNA, the CDR3 is TGTGCCAGCAGTCACCTCATGGCGGGGGACACCCAATACACCTTC. Translated: CASSHLMAGDTQYTF.

The rearrangement joins TRBV19 to TRBJ1-6; no clear D gene. The germline V gene encodes CDR1 LNHDA and CDR2 SQIVND (reference sequence). The CDR3 sequence is 14 residues long. The ends were cut back, 3 bases at V and 8 bases at J, with 11 bases in the middle. CDR3 DNA sequence: TGTGCCAGTAGTATCTCCCTTTCTGATTCACCCCTCCACTTT. Translated, it gives CASSISLSDSPLHF.

The chain is built from TRBV7-9 and TRBJ2-2; 8 bases match TRBD1. The CDR3 consists of 15 residues. V was pared by 6 bases and J by 1 base, with 4 bases of the junction left unmatched. The germline gives CDR1 SEHNR, CDR2 FQNEAQ (reference sequence). The CDR3, as DNA: TGTGCCAGCAGGCCGGGACAGGTGAACACCGGGGAGCTGTTTTTT. Its translation: CASRPGQVNTGELFF. The full variable domain, in which reference TRBV7-9 and TRBJ2-2 provide the parts outside the CDR3, is DTGVSQNPRHKITKRGQNVTFRCDPISEHNRLYWYRQTLGQGPEFLTYFQNEAQLEKSRLLSDRFSAERPKGSFSTLEIQRTEQGDSAMYLCASRPGQVNTGELFFGEGSRLTVL.

This clone was detected once. The rearrangement uses TRBV7-9 and TRBJ2-5; 8 bases match TRBD2. CDR1 is SEHNR and CDR2 is FQNEAQ in the germline V gene (reference sequence). J gave up 2 bases and V 3 bases, and 5 bases lay outside the gene matches. The CDR3 is 15 amino acids. Here the CDR3 reads CASSFSSGYQETQYF. CDR3 DNA sequence: TGTGCCAGCAGCTTTTCTAGCGGGTATCAAGAGACCCAGTACTTC.

The chain employs TRBV18 and TRBJ1-1; TRBD1 might be the D (6 bases). Germline CDR1 is KGHSH and CDR2 is LQKENI. V was pared by 6 bases and J by 0 bases, with 20 bases between. The CDR3 runs to 17 residues. The CDR3 nucleotides read TGTGCCAGCTCTTCACGGGGGGCTAAGAGAGTGAACACTGAAGCTTTCTTT. Its protein is CASSSRGAKRVNTEAFF.

The V and J genes are TRBV4-1 and TRBJ1-4; D is possibly TRBD1 (5 bases). Deletions cut 1 base from V and 8 bases from J, with 23 bases between. Germline V lookup: CDR1 MGHRA, CDR2 YSYEKL. This CDR3 comprises 18 residues. The CDR3 loop reads CASSQGLTRPGRGEKLFF. The CDR3 bases are TGCGCCAGCAGCCAAGGCCTTACCAGACCTGGTAGGGGAGAAAAACTGTTTTTT.

This rearrangement joins TRBV2 to TRBJ1-6; no clear D gene. Trimming took 5 bases from V and 0 from J, leaving 8 bases between them. CDR1 and CDR2 from the germline V gene are SNHLY and FYNNEI. The CDR3 runs to 15 residues. CDR3 loop: CASSPQSSYNSPLHF. The CDR3 DNA is TGTGCCAGCAGTCCACAGAGCTCCTATAATTCACCCCTCCACTTT.

The J gene is TRBJ1-2, the V gene TRBV7-9; 7 bases fit TRBD1. Unmatched junction bases numbered 16, after V lost 7 bases and J lost 5 bases. The length of the CDR3 is 16 residues. Germline V gene data show CDR1 as SEHNR and CDR2 as FQNEAQ (reference sequence). The CDR3 nucleotides are TGTGCCAGCACCGTAGGACAGGTGACTTTTGGGTATGGCTACACCTTC. The encoded protein is CASTVGQVTFGYGYTF.

The chain combines TRBV6-5 with TRBJ2-3, with 9 positions matching TRBD2. Germline CDR1 reads MNHEY; CDR2 reads SVGAGI. V was clipped by 0 bases and J by 2 bases; unmatched bases: 3. CDR3 size: 16 residues. The CDR3 is CASSYSLAGLTDTQYF. CDR3 nucleotide sequence: TGTGCCAGCAGTTACTCTCTAGCGGGACTCACAGATACGCAGTATTTT.

The sample holds one count of this clone. This sequence joins TRBV5-1 and TRBJ1-3; no clear D. Trimming removed 6 bases at V and 0 bases at J, with 13 bases between. The CDR3 spans 15 residues. Germline CDR1 and CDR2: SGHRS and YFSETQ. CDR3 coding DNA: TGCGCCAGCACGGAGGACGGGCCCTCTGGAAACACCATATATTTT. Translating gives CASTEDGPSGNTIYF.

This chain links TRBV9 with TRBJ2-5, with 15 bases matching TRBD2. Germline V gene sequence: CDR1 SGDLS, CDR2 YYNGEE. The J segment lost 5 bases and the V segment lost 3 bases, leaving 5 bases of the junction unmatched. CDR3 length equals 16 residues. The DNA for the CDR3 is TGTGCCAGCAGCGGGACTAGCGGGGGGGCCGGGGAGACCCAGTACTTC. Its translation: CASSGTSGGAGETQYF.

This chain connects TRBV2 to TRBJ1-5, with D unresolved. This CDR3 comprises 18 residues. Germline-derived CDR1 and CDR2 are SNHLY and FYNNEI. V was cut by 2 bases and J by 0 bases, with 17 bases left in between. The CDR3 reads CASSEHKPPKYSNQPQHF. Written as DNA, the CDR3 is TGTGCCAGCAGTGAACATAAGCCACCCAAATATAGCAATCAGCCCCAGCATTTT. The full variable domain, rest sourced from reference TRBV2 and TRBJ1-5, is EPEVTQTPSHQVTQMGQEVILRCVPISNHLYFYWYRQILGQKVEFLVSFYNNEISEKSEIFDDQFSVERPDGSNFTLKIRSTKLEDSAMYFCASSEHKPPKYSNQPQHFGDGTRLSIL.

The CDR3 here is CASSAPKTGIGTEAFF. The CDR3 DNA follows: TGTGCCAGCAGTGCCCCAAAGACAGGGATAGGCACTGAAGCTTTCTTT. V and J are TRBV2 and TRBJ1-1; 7 bases match TRBD1. Germline trimming cut 4 bases from V and 4 bases from J; bases unmatched to any gene: 12. CDR3 length: 16 residues. Germline CDR1 and CDR2: SNHLY and FYNNEI.

The chain uses TRBV6-5 and TRBJ2-3; no clear D. This CDR3 is 15 amino acids long. Trimming pared 0 bases from V and 2 bases from J, leaving 9 bases between. Germline V CDR1 and CDR2: MNHEY, SVGAGI. This CDR3 is CASSYSSVTTDTQYF. Written as DNA, the CDR3 is TGTGCCAGCAGTTACTCTTCGGTAACCACAGATACGCAGTATTTT.

The CDR3 bases are TGTGCCAGCAGCATCATTGGGGTCAGGACTAGCTATCAGGCGCAGTTCTTC. Its protein product is CASSIIGVRTSYQAQFF. The rearrangement links TRBV7-2 to TRBJ2-1; the match to TRBD2 covers 8 bases. Germline trimming cut 5 bases from V and 12 bases from J; bases unmatched to any gene: 21. Germline V gene data show CDR1 as SGHTA and CDR2 as FQGNSA. CDR3 size: 17 residues.

This clone was found once. This sequence joins TRBV27 and TRBJ1-2; TRBD1 might be the D (5 bases). This CDR3 spans 15 amino acids. V lost 2 bases and J lost 4, with 14 bases in between. CDR1 MNHEY and CDR2 SMNVEV come from the germline V gene (reference sequence). The CDR3 coding sequence is TGTGCCAGCAGTTTAGAGGCAGGGAAGTTCTATGGCTACACCTTC. The encoded protein is CASSLEAGKFYGYTF.

The rearrangement links TRBV7-9 to TRBJ2-5; tentatively, D is TRBD2 (6 bases). V dropped 3 bases and J dropped 2 bases, with 10 bases sitting between them. The length of the CDR3 is 14 residues. Germline V CDR1 and CDR2: SEHNR, FQNEAQ (reference sequence). The CDR3 nucleotides are TGTGCCAGCAGCTTTGCGGGGCAACAAGAGACCCAGTACTTC. The encoded protein is CASSFAGQQETQYF.

This chain joins TRBV7-9 and TRBJ1-4, with 7 bases fitting TRBD1. Germline CDR1 reads SEHNR; CDR2 reads FQNEAQ (reference sequence). The CDR3 has 12 amino acids. V lost 8 bases, J lost 5 bases, and 2 bases stayed unmatched. CDR3 loop: CASEGQNEKLFF. The CDR3 DNA reads as TGTGCCAGCGAGGGACAGAATGAAAAACTGTTTTTT.

The rearrangement links TRBV25-1 to TRBJ2-7; 11 bases are shared with TRBD1. Trimming took 5 bases from V and 5 from J; bases not matched to a gene: 8. Germline CDR1 and CDR2: MGHDK and SYGVNS. The CDR3 consists of 15 residues. The CDR3 loop reads CASSTRTGGIHEQYF. As DNA, the CDR3 is TGTGCCAGCAGTACCCGGACAGGGGGCATCCACGAGCAGTACTTC.

A few counts support this clone. The chain recombines TRBV19 with TRBJ2-7; D gene uncertain. Per germline, CDR1 LNHDA and CDR2 SQIVND (reference sequence). V was clipped by 6 bases and J by 4 bases, with 10 bases between them. The CDR3 is 12 residues long. DNA for the CDR3: TGTGCCAGTAGAGGAGCTTGGTACGAGCAGTACTTC. This codes for CASRGAWYEQYF.

The chain carries TRBV7-2 and TRBJ2-2, with a tentative D call TRBD1 (5 bases). Germline V gene sequence: CDR1 SGHTA, CDR2 FQGNSA. The CDR3 consists of 16 residues. Trimming cost V 2 bases and J 2 bases, with 12 bases left between them. CDR3 in DNA: TGTGCCAGCAGCTTAAGGTACAGGATTAACACCGGGGAGCTGTTTTTT. Translation: CASSLRYRINTGELFF. The full variable domain, completed using reference TRBV7-2 and TRBJ2-2, is GAGVSQSPSNKVTEKGKDVELRCDPISGHTALYWYRQSLGQGLEFLIYFQGNSAPDKSGLPSDRFSAERTGGSVSTLTIQRTQQEDSAVYLCASSLRYRINTGELFFGEGSRLTVL.

The V gene is TRBV29-1, the J gene TRBJ2-5, with 7 bases lining up with TRBD1. The CDR3 is 13 amino acids. Trimming at V came to 3 bases and at J to 4 bases, leaving 5 bases not matched to a gene. CDR1 is SQVTM and CDR2 is ANQGSEA in the germline V gene. CDR3 nucleotides: TGCAGCGTTGATTTAAAGGGGGCAGAGACCCAGTACTTC. Its translation is CSVDLKGAETQYF.

This clone was recorded a few times. The chain uses TRBV6-6 and TRBJ2-3, with 8 positions matching TRBD2. There are 18 residues in the CDR3. Germline CDR1 and CDR2: MNHNY and SVGAGI (reference sequence). The V gene end was trimmed by 5 bases and the J gene end by 2 bases; junction bases not matched to a gene: 15. CDR3 sequence reads: CASSPLVTSGHSTDTQYF. In DNA form, the CDR3 reads TGTGCCAGCAGTCCCCTCGTCACTAGCGGACACTCCACAGATACGCAGTATTTT.

V is TRBV6-5 and J is TRBJ1-2; 7 positions match TRBD1. The CDR3 is made up of 14 amino acids. CDR1 and CDR2 (germline): MNHEY, SVGAGI. V shed 1 base, J shed 4 bases, and the junction held 3 bases outside the gene matches. The CDR3: CASSYLGGGYGYTF. The CDR3 bases are TGTGCCAGCAGTTACTTAGGGGGCGGCTATGGCTACACCTTC.

The CDR3 nucleotides read TGCAGCGTCAACGACAGGGGCGCTTTCTTT. It specifies CSVNDRGAFF. V and J are TRBV29-1 and TRBJ1-1; 8 nucleotides agree with TRBD1. The ends lost 6 bases at V and 11 bases at J; junction bases unmatched: 5. Germline V gene sequence: CDR1 SQVTM, CDR2 ANQGSEA. The CDR3 consists of 10 residues. The whole variable domain, filled in from reference TRBV29-1 and TRBJ1-1, reads SAVISQKPSRDICQRGTSLTIQCQVDSQVTMMFWYRQQPGQSLTLIATANQGSEATYESGFVIDKFPISRPNLTFSTLTVSNMSPEDSSIYLCSVNDRGAFFGQGTRLTVV.

J is TRBJ1-4 and V is TRBV7-9, with TRBD1 matching 9 bases. CDR3 length: 15 amino acids. Germline CDR1 reads SEHNR; CDR2 reads FQNEAQ (reference sequence). After removal of 3 bases from V and 8 bases from J, the junction contained 7 bases not matched to a gene. CDR3 nucleotides: TGTGCCAGCAGCTTTCGGGACAGGGTATGGGAAAAACTGTTTTTT. It codes for CASSFRDRVWEKLFF.

This clone has a handful of counts. This chain uses TRBV29-1 with TRBJ2-1, with 10 nucleotides matching TRBD2. V trimming: 4 bases; J trimming: 5 bases; junction bases outside the gene matches: 8. The CDR3 sequence is 15 residues long. Looked up from germline, CDR1 is SQVTM and CDR2 is ANQGSEA. The CDR3 DNA sequence: TGCAGCGTTGGGTCTAGCGGGAGTAAACACAATGAGCAGTTCTTC. Protein product: CSVGSSGSKHNEQFF.

This chain links TRBV5-5 with TRBJ2-6; 8 positions match TRBD1. Germline CDR1 is SGHKS and CDR2 is YYEKEE (reference sequence). J was trimmed by 3 bases and V by 1 base; bases with no gene match: 6. The CDR3 has 17 amino acids. The CDR3 protein is CASSLFGRGRGANVLTF. CDR3 in DNA: TGTGCCAGCAGCTTGTTCGGCAGGGGGCGTGGGGCCAACGTCCTGACTTTC.

The chain uses TRBV4-1 and TRBJ2-3, with D unclear. V was clipped by 0 bases and J by 6 bases, with 19 bases between them. CDR1 MGHRA and CDR2 YSYEKL come from the germline V gene. There are 17 residues in the CDR3. CDR3 sequence reads: CASSQELLDSQMDTQYF. The CDR3 bases are TGCGCCAGCAGCCAAGAATTACTTGATTCCCAAATGGATACGCAGTATTTT.

This clone was observed a handful of times. The CDR3 reads CASRDRDYGYTF. CDR3 coding DNA: TGTGCCAGCCGCGACAGGGACTATGGCTACACCTTC. This chain uses TRBV19 with TRBJ1-2, with 7 positions matching TRBD1. This CDR3 is built from 12 residues. Germline V CDR1 and CDR2: LNHDA, SQIVND (reference sequence). V shed 9 bases, J shed 3 bases, and the junction held 4 bases outside the gene matches.